One TCR beta chain is described in this entry. No antigen is known for it. Base qualities were left out, and no much larger clone turns up one base away. The time point label for this specimen denotes: cycle 2 day 1 (C2D1) of nivolumab. Relapse after autologous stem cell transplantation had occurred in all trial patients, and cohorts A, B and C were distinguished by prior brentuximab vedotin exposure. The trial cohort included some 53 patients with relapsed/refractory classical Hodgkin lymphoma, and each patient had a best overall response of complete response, partial response or progressive disease. Single-agent nivolumab was administered to trial patients in the multi-cohort phase II CheckMate 205 trial. An independent review committee assessed best overall response by applying the 2007 International Working Group response criteria. Trial PBMCs were obtained immediately prior to nivolumab initiation (C1D1) and on therapy at cycle 2 day 1 and cycle 4 day 1. Peripheral blood was collected in 8 mL Vacutainer Cell Preparation Tubes, from which PBMCs were isolated by centrifugation and then cryopreserved.

The Qiagen DNeasy kit was used to extract genomic DNA both from unsorted PBMCs and from the negatively selected CD4+ and CD8+ fractions. Using primers that anneal to V and J segments, immunoSEQ multiplex PCR amplified the TCR beta CDR3 regions. A synthetic immune receptor repertoire was used to minimize amplification bias, and any residual bias was removed computationally once sequencing was done. Processing in the source paper ran as follows. Custom Python scripts were used to quantify repertoire diversity as the Shannon entropy index. Unsorted, CD4+ and CD8+ repertoires were analyzed separately, except for combined analyses in which CD4+ and CD8+ sequences were merged in silico. A clone was considered expanded if an increase in frequency of at least 2-fold after treatment relative to C1D1 was found, and a pseudocount of 0.5 was applied to clones undetected at baseline. Singleton clones were defined as clones with 0 or 1 copy at C1D1, and non-singleton clones were defined as clones with 2 or more copies. Clones expanded in unsorted samples were labelled as CD4+, CD8+ or unknown by matching protein sequences in sorted samples from the same patient. Wilcoxon tests were applied to paired samples to test diversity changes from C1D1 to C4D1. TCRdb mirrors the immuneACCESS table, restricted to in-frame sequences. Some clones are absent from its copies; in checked studies, under half trace to an unresolved V gene, and the reason for the others is unknown. That table gives V, J and clone size, and the DNA gave D and trimming. The sample table records about 28,000 clones; approximately 87% of these occur just once. In total, the top ten clones hold roughly 22% of the sample.

The data derive from a study of PD-1 blockade in classical Hodgkin lymphoma (dated by TCRdb to the early 2020s). Describing the broader study: Nivolumab dosing was 3 mg/kg intravenously every 2 weeks, continuing until either disease progression or unacceptable toxicity. A peripheral blood immune signature of response to PD-1 blockade in classical Hodgkin lymphoma was defined using TCR beta sequencing and CyTOF. General findings and caveats noted by the study authors: CD4+ but not CD8+ TCR diversity rose significantly by C4D1 (p=0.0027 vs p=0.16), most apparent in complete responders (p=0.02). Only a single clinical trial cohort was studied, and what caused the repertoire differences, possibly disease activity or prior therapy, remained undefined. Among trial patients, those achieving complete response had baseline diversity similar to that of newly diagnosed patients, while diversity was significantly lower in partial responders and progressors. Lower diversity was seen in patients whose nivolumab began less than 1 year after ASCT, and these patients were left out of later analyses so that immune reconstitution would not confound the results. Baseline TCR diversity was reported as lower in newly diagnosed patients than in healthy donors, and lower still in relapsed/refractory patients.

V is shortened by 8 bases, J by 1 base, and the region joining them spans 12 bases. The CDR3 goes from the cysteine to the phenylalanine over 13 residues. Only the CDR3 region is kept as DNA, spanning 39 bases read in frame from base 1. In the germline V gene, CDR1 corresponds to MDHEN and CDR2 to SYDVKM. The TCR was taken from a human donor with classical Hodgkin lymphoma. Recombination connected TRBV28 to TRBJ2-7; the D region possibly corresponds to TRBD1 (5 bases align). The material sequenced was peripheral blood mononuclear cells (PBMCs), taken before the second cycle of nivolumab. The encoded CDR3 is CASHQGESYEQYF. The nucleotides read TGTGCCAGCCACCAAGGGGAATCCTACGAGCAGTACTTC.